This T cell receptor beta chain came from a study of patients and donors after allogeneic stem cell transplantation. TCRdb itself ran the RT-PCR reads through MiXCR, one entry per CDR3 protein. Among under 170,000 distinct CDR3 sequences listed, 37% were seen once. V dropped 6 bases and J dropped 7 bases, with 19 bases sitting between them. The CDR3 contains 15 residues. Looked up from germline, CDR1 is MNHEY and CDR2 is SVGAGI. This TCR was sampled from a human donor who was either an allogeneic HSCT recipient or a stem cell or donor lymphocyte infusion donor (not recorded which). It is not recorded whose cells these are; they may come from a transplant donor. The sequencing sample was made of blood, either unsorted or a sorted T cell fraction (not recorded which). The gene calls are TRBV6-5 and TRBJ2-1; D possibly matches TRBD1 or TRBD2 (6 bases each). The CDR3 DNA reads TGTGCCAGCAGACACAGGGTAATGGCGGGGAATGAGCAGTTCTTC. This sequence encodes CASRHRVMAGNEQFF.